These 16 T cell receptor beta chains were all obtained from the same sample, sequenced in a study of CD8 T cells in Susac syndrome. RNA totalling roughly 0.45 to 1 ug underwent reverse transcription with random hexamers. MiXCR, run by TCRdb on the immunoSEQ multiplex PCR reads, gives a single entry per CDR3 protein. The data show 150,000 to 200,000 distinct CDR3 sequences, approximately 94% seen once. Sample: CD4+ T cells from PBMCs. These receptors were taken from a human donor with multiple sclerosis.

The chain joins TRBV20-1 to TRBJ2-3, with D perhaps matching TRBD1 or TRBD2 (5 bases each). The ends were cut back, 3 bases at V and 4 bases at J, with 26 bases in the middle. Germline CDR1 DFQATT, CDR2 SNEGSKA (reference sequence). The CDR3 contains 18 residues. CDR3 nucleotide sequence: TGCAGTGCTAGGCCAAGCCTGGGGCAGAGGGTATACGCAGATACGCAGTATTTT. Encoded protein: CSARPSLGQRVYADTQYF.

The chain joins TRBV9 to TRBJ2-4; TRBD1 is a possible D gene (7 bases). Germline V gene lookup returns CDR1 SGDLS and CDR2 YYNGEE. The CDR3 loop spans 15 amino acids. The V end was cut by 4 bases, the J end by 0 bases, with 11 bases between. The CDR3 loop is CASSPRGEAKNIQYF. As DNA, the CDR3 is TGTGCCAGCAGCCCCAGGGGGGAAGCCAAAAACATTCAGTACTTC.

This sequence joins TRBV18 and TRBJ1-1; TRBD1 matches at 7 bases. The V gene's germline CDR1 is KGHSH and CDR2 LQKENI. The CDR3 has 16 amino acids. With 1 base clipped from V and 5 bases from J, the junction kept 10 bases outside the gene matches. Here the CDR3 reads CASSPRGGGGRTEAFF. CDR3 nucleotides: TGTGCCAGCTCACCACGGGGCGGAGGGGGCCGGACTGAAGCTTTCTTT.

V usage is TRBV9 and J usage is TRBJ1-1, with D unclear. This CDR3 contains 13 residues. Per the germline V gene, CDR1 is SGDLS and CDR2 is YYNGEE. V lost 0 bases to trimming and J lost 11 bases, with 14 bases between them. The CDR3 sequence is CASSVDGRQGAFF. The CDR3 coding sequence is TGTGCCAGCAGCGTAGATGGCAGGCAAGGGGCTTTCTTT.

The chain combines TRBV28 with TRBJ2-5, with TRBD1 matching over 8 bases. Germline V gene data show CDR1 as MDHEN and CDR2 as SYDVKM. The V segment lost 2 bases and the J segment 5 bases; nucleotides outside the gene matches: 4. CDR3 length: 14 residues. The CDR3 nucleotides read TGTGCCAGCAGTTTACAGGGGGCATCGGAGACCCAGTACTTC. Its protein is CASSLQGASETQYF. Using reference TRBV28 and TRBJ2-5 for the parts outside the CDR3, the full variable domain is DVKVTQSSRYLVKRTGEKVFLECVQDMDHENMFWYRQDPGLGLRLIYFSYDVKMKEKGDIPEGYSVSREKKERFSLILESASTNQTSMYLCASSLQGASETQYFGPGTRLLVL.

J is TRBJ2-1 and V is TRBV6-6; 9 bases fit TRBD2. The junction had 10 bases not matched to a gene; V was cut back by 4 bases and J by 6 bases. The length of the CDR3 is 16 residues. Germline CDR1 MNHNY, CDR2 SVGAGI (reference sequence). The CDR3 region is CASSSRSSGVVNEQFF. For the CDR3, the DNA is TGTGCCAGCAGTTCCCGGTCTAGCGGGGTGGTCAATGAGCAGTTCTTC.

This chain connects TRBV3-1 to TRBJ2-3; no reliable D call. Per germline, CDR1 LGHDT and CDR2 YNNKEL (reference sequence). V lost 0 bases and J lost 2, with 9 bases in between. The CDR3 is made up of 15 amino acids. As DNA, the CDR3 is TGTGCCAGCAGCCAAGAGGGCTTATTCACAGATACGCAGTATTTT. Protein: CASSQEGLFTDTQYF.

J is TRBJ1-2 and V is TRBV20-1; 7 bases map to TRBD1. Germline V CDR1 and CDR2: DFQATT, SNEGSKA (reference sequence). The CDR3 loop spans 14 amino acids. The ends lost 6 bases at V and 2 bases at J; junction bases unmatched: 9. The DNA of the CDR3 is TGCAGTGCAACACGACCGGGACAGAACTATGGCTACACCTTC. Residues: CSATRPGQNYGYTF.

The chain joins TRBV3-1 to TRBJ1-4; a possible D gene is TRBD1 (6 bases). This CDR3 comprises 17 residues. CDR1 and CDR2 (germline): LGHDT, YNNKEL (reference sequence). Deletions cut 1 base from V and 7 bases from J, with 19 bases between. The DNA for the CDR3 is TGTGCCAGCAGCCAAGGCTATCCAGACGGGGGGCGTGAAAAACTGTTTTTT. Translating it yields CASSQGYPDGGREKLFF.

J is TRBJ2-7 and V is TRBV7-8; unclear D gene. The CDR3 spans 14 residues. Per the germline V gene, CDR1 is SGHVS and CDR2 is FQNEAQ. The V and J ends lost 4 bases and 0 bases respectively, with 10 bases between them. This CDR3 reads CASSWLGTSYEQYF. The CDR3 region has the DNA TGTGCCAGCAGCTGGTTGGGTACCTCCTACGAGCAGTACTTC.

For the CDR3, the DNA is TGTGCCTGGAGTAACGGGGGGACGAAGGGCTACACCTTC. Protein product: CAWSNGGTKGYTF. The chain employs TRBV30 and TRBJ1-2, with D tentatively TRBD1 (5 bases). The CDR3 contains 13 residues. From germline, CDR1 is GTSNPN and CDR2 SVGIG (reference sequence). V lost 2 bases to trimming and J lost 8 bases, with 15 bases between them. The full variable domain, in which reference TRBV30 and TRBJ1-2 provide the parts outside the CDR3, is SQTIHQWPATLVQPVGSPLSLECTVEGTSNPNLYWYRQAAGRGLQLLFYSVGIGQISSEVPQNLSASRPQDRQFILSSKKLLLSDSGFYLCAWSNGGTKGYTFGSGTRLTVV.

The chain is built from TRBV15 and TRBJ1-2; no reliable D call. The CDR3 has 12 amino acids. The V end lost 0 bases, the J end lost 4 bases, and 3 bases lay between the germline ends. Germline-derived CDR1 and CDR2 are LNHNV and YYDKDF (reference sequence). The CDR3 is CATSREAYGYTF. The DNA for the CDR3 is TGTGCCACCAGCAGAGAGGCCTATGGCTACACCTTC.

This clonotype has just one count. Written as DNA, the CDR3 is TGCAGTGCTAGAGACCCGACTAGCGGTGAGCAGTACTTC. This translates into CSARDPTSGEQYF. The rearrangement joins TRBV20-1 to TRBJ2-7; TRBD2 agrees at 9 bases. Germline V gene lookup returns CDR1 DFQATT and CDR2 SNEGSKA (reference sequence). The CDR3 has 13 residues. V lost 0 bases and J lost 7; bases outside the gene matches: 4.

The J gene is TRBJ1-6, the V gene TRBV30; unclear D gene. The V end was cut by 1 base, the J end by 6 bases, with 7 bases between. The CDR3 is 13 residues long. CDR1 and CDR2 (germline): GTSNPN, SVGIG (reference sequence). CDR3 sequence: CAWSDRINSPLHF. For the CDR3, the DNA is TGTGCCTGGAGTGACAGAATTAATTCACCCCTCCACTTT.

V gene TRBV30 combines with J gene TRBJ1-3, with D uncertain. There are 16 residues in the CDR3. Germline V gene data show CDR1 as GTSNPN and CDR2 as SVGIG (reference sequence). Deletions cut 0 bases from V and 0 bases from J, with 12 bases between. This CDR3 is CAWSVYGGASGNTIYF. The CDR3 region has the DNA TGTGCCTGGAGTGTATACGGCGGCGCCTCTGGAAACACCATATATTTT. Combining the CDR3 with reference TRBV30 and TRBJ1-3 gives the whole variable domain SQTIHQWPATLVQPVGSPLSLECTVEGTSNPNLYWYRQAAGRGLQLLFYSVGIGQISSEVPQNLSASRPQDRQFILSSKKLLLSDSGFYLCAWSVYGGASGNTIYFGEGSWLTVV.

This chain links TRBV30 with TRBJ2-7; 7 positions agree with TRBD1. With 5 bases clipped from V and 6 bases from J, the junction kept 19 bases outside the gene matches. Germline lookup yields CDR1 GTSNPN and CDR2 SVGIG (reference sequence). This CDR3 is built from 16 residues. CDR3 loop: CAWQRLGQALGSEQYF. In DNA, the CDR3 is TGTGCCTGGCAGCGCCTCGGACAGGCCCTAGGGTCCGAGCAGTACTTC.